The 17 T cell receptor delta chains presented below share a single source sample, sequenced in a study of γδ T cells in repeated Plasmodium falciparum infection (dated by TCRdb to the early 2020s). The library was built by means of multiplex PCR. Sequencing relied on an Illumina MiSeq. With CATT, TCRdb called clones again from the public reads; duplicate DNA rows were later joined. This sample gives 50,000 to 65,000 delta-chain clones in total; over 1.5% of them show up just once. The ten largest make up about 15% of the sample. Vgamma9/Vdelta2+ and Vdelta2-negative gammadelta T cell populations were flow-sorted from peripheral blood mononuclear cells for bulk TCR repertoire analysis. Sequencing used gamma-delta T cells from blood. These receptors all stem from a pool of human donors (malaria-infected and uninfected, not separated).

Concerning this clone: The protein in TCRdb stems from a much larger clone and differs at residue 5 from this DNA's translation, likely a read error; here the protein is translated from the DNA. The genes are TRDV1 and TRDJ1; 8 bases match TRDD3. Matching the DNA to germline supplied the J gene, which TCRdb does not give. V lost 4 bases and J lost 2; bases outside the gene matches: 30. Germline CDR1 is TSWWSYY and CDR2 is QGS. The CDR3 consists of 23 residues. CDR3 region: CALGGRPRATLGGHTDPTDKLIF. Written as DNA, the CDR3 is TGTGCTCTTGGGGGACGTCCGAGGGCTACACTGGGGGGACACACCGACCCAACCGATAAACTCATCTTT.

By proportion, this clone is medium-sized. The rearrangement links TRDV3 to TRDJ1; 8 bases match TRDD3. Germline V gene sequence: CDR1 TVYSNPD, CDR2 GDNSRS (reference sequence). The CDR3 has 15 residues. J was trimmed by 2 bases and V by 4 bases; bases with no gene match: 12. This CDR3 reads CASVYSTGGTDKLIF. The DNA of the CDR3 is TGTGCCTCTGTTTACAGTACTGGGGGGACCGATAAACTCATCTTT. Full variable domain (remainder filled in from reference TRDV3 and TRDJ1): CDKVTQSSPDQTVASGSEVVLLCTYDTVYSNPDLFWYRIRPDYSFQFVFYGDNSRSEGADFTQGRFSVKHILTQKAFHLVISPVRTEDSATYYCASVYSTGGTDKLIFGKGTRVTVEP.

There are a few counts of this clone. TCRdb attributes to this sequence the protein of a much larger clone, which differs from the DNA translation at residue 19; a read error is likely, and the protein displayed is translated from the DNA. With the J gene uncalled, the V gene is TRDV1; TRDD3, the table's D call, was not compared with the DNA. This CDR3 contains 21 residues. Germline V gives CDR1 TSWWSYY, CDR2 QGS. The CDR3 bases are TGTGCTCTTGGGGAACTAGGCCTTCACCTACTGGGGATCCTGTACACCGATAAACCCATCTTT. Amino acids: CALGELGLHLLGILYTDKPIF.

This clone was found many times. TCRdb pairs this DNA with a much larger clone's protein that differs at residue 12, likely a read error; the protein shown was translated from the DNA. Here the CDR3 DNA reads TGTGCCTGTGACACCGTAAGGCTTACTTGGGGACCCCCCTACACCGATAAACTCATCTTT. This codes for CACDTVRLTWGPPYTDKLIF. This chain uses TRDV2 with TRDJ1, with D tentatively TRDD3 (5 bases). Since TCRdb gives no J gene, matching the DNA to germline was used here to assign it. Germline-derived CDR1 and CDR2 are GEAIGNYY and EKD. V lost 0 bases to trimming and J lost 0 bases, with 25 bases between them. The CDR3 loop spans 20 amino acids.

The sample holds a few counts of this clone. This probably arose from a read error, given a far larger clone one base away. Other DNA sequences in this sample translate to the same CDR3. The J gene is TRDJ1, the V gene TRDV2; 11 positions match TRDD3. CDR3 length: 17 amino acids. From germline, CDR1 is GEAIGNYY and CDR2 EKD. V lost 3 bases to trimming and J lost 4 bases; unmatched junction nucleotides: 12. This chain's CDR3 is CACDRLLGDTGVDKLIF. CDR3 in DNA: TGTGCCTGTGACCGTTTGCTGGGGGATACTGGGGTCGATAAACTCATCTTT.

This clone has at least ten counts. A read error likely explains this, since a far larger clone differs by one base. Other DNA sequences of this sample code for an identical CDR3. V gene TRDV2 was called; the J gene was not; TRDD3 is the table's D call, not checked against the DNA. The CDR3 is made up of 14 amino acids. Germline assignment: CDR1 GEAIGNYY and CDR2 EKD. The CDR3 sequence is CACDPGGYTDKLIF. CDR3 sequence (DNA): TGTGCCTGTGACCCTGGGGGATACACCGATAAACTCATTTTT.

This clone came up many times. TCRdb attributes to this sequence the protein of a much larger clone, which differs from the DNA translation at residue 10; a read error is likely, and the protein displayed is translated from the DNA. This chain connects TRDV1 to TRDJ1; 7 bases match TRDD2. The CDR3 consists of 17 residues. Germline values: CDR1 TSWWSYY, CDR2 QGS. The J segment lost 1 base and the V segment lost 4 bases, leaving 12 bases of the junction unmatched. The CDR3 DNA sequence: TGTGCTCTTGGGGGGGGCCTTCCTCGCCCCCGCACCGATAAACTCATCTTT. Its translation is CALGGGLPRPRTDKLIF.

In regard to this clone: TCRdb's entry gives the protein of a much larger clone, which mismatches this DNA's translation at residue 18, likely from a read error; the protein reported here is translated from the DNA. The rearrangement joins TRDV2 to TRDJ1; TRDD3 might be the D (5 bases). TCRdb leaves out the J gene; it was filled in here by matching the DNA to germline. The CDR3 totals 21 residues. From germline, CDR1 is GEAIGNYY and CDR2 EKD. This CDR3 reads CACDTYREEEDIRGYTDELIF. In DNA form, the CDR3 reads TGTGCCTGTGACACATATCGGGAAGAAGAGGATATCCGGGGGTACACCGATGAACTCATCTTT.

The CDR3 DNA reads TGTGCTCTTGGGGAACGGAGCAATCCACGGCTGGGGGATATCCTGACAGCACAACTCTTCTTT. Protein product: CALGERSNPRLGDILTAQLFF. V usage is TRDV1 and J usage is TRDJ2; 10 bases align to TRDD3. Since TCRdb gives no J gene, matching the DNA to germline was used here to assign it. Germline trimming cut 1 base from V and 3 bases from J; bases unmatched to any gene: 17. CDR1 TSWWSYY and CDR2 QGS come from the germline V gene. The CDR3 has 21 amino acids.

This clone has a count of ten or more. This could be a read error, since a much larger clone is one nucleotide away. The rearrangement links TRDV2 to TRDJ1; 8 bases are a match to TRDD3. The CDR3 spans 19 residues. Germline V lookup: CDR1 GEAIGNYY, CDR2 EKD. The junction had 15 bases not matched to a gene; V was cut back by 0 bases and J by 1 base. This CDR3 reads CACDTLPPGGHGSTDKLIF. The CDR3, as DNA: TGTGCCTGTGACACCCTGCCTCCTGGGGGACACGGAAGCACCGATAAACTCATCTTT.

Notes on this clone: Since a far larger clone is one base different, this is likely a read error. This CDR3 is also generated by other DNA sequences in the sample. The rearrangement uses TRDV1 and TRDJ1; 13 positions agree with TRDD3. This CDR3 comprises 24 residues. Looked up from germline, CDR1 is TSWWSYY and CDR2 is QGS. The CDR3 bases are TGTGCTCTTGGGGCCTTCCATCCCATACTGGGGGATACGTCTTCCCCAATTTACACCGACAAACTCATCTTT. This encodes CALGAFHPILGDTSSPIYTDKLIF.

This clone has only a few counts. The protein that TCRdb holds for this DNA derives from a much larger clone and differs from the translated DNA at residue 7, which likely indicates a read error; the protein shown here is translated from the DNA. The CDR3 loop is CACDTASQSSWDTRQMFF. The CDR3 bases are TGTGCCTGTGACACTGCAAGTCAGAGCTCCTGGGACACCCGACAGATGTTTTTC. The chain has TRDV2 and TRDJ3; D is ambiguous. Assignment of the J gene here rests on matching the DNA to germline, because TCRdb gives none. CDR3 length: 18 residues. Trimming pared 1 base from V and 0 bases from J, leaving 12 bases between. CDR1 is GEAIGNYY, CDR2 EKD, per germline.

This clone was detected ten times or more. Given a far larger clone just one base away, this is likely a sequencing read error. The sample contains more than one DNA sequence encoding this CDR3. This chain uses TRDV1 with TRDJ1; 7 nucleotides align to TRDD2. The germline CDR1 and CDR2 sequences are TSWWSYY and QGS. CDR3 length: 21 residues. V trimming: 2 bases; J trimming: 0 bases; junction bases outside the gene matches: 21. The CDR3 here is CALGEVSYGGPYSLYTDKLIF. CDR3 nucleotides: TGTGCTCTTGGGGAAGTTTCCTACGGGGGGCCATACTCTCTGTACACCGATAAACTCATCTTT.

This clone was seen only a few times. The protein TCRdb gives is from a much larger clone and does not agree with this DNA's translation at residue 4, likely a read error; the protein shown here comes from the DNA. The gene calls are TRDV2 and TRDJ1; D is possibly TRDD3 (5 bases). TCRdb gives no J gene; it was assigned here by matching the DNA to germline. The CDR3 is made up of 18 amino acids. Germline CDR1 reads GEAIGNYY; CDR2 reads EKD. The CDR3 sequence is CACGTRVSWGHGSDKLIF. The CDR3 DNA reads TGTGCCTGTGGCACCCGAGTTTCATGGGGTCACGGCTCCGATAAACTCATCTTT.

With regard to this clone: The TCRdb record carries a much larger clone's protein, which differs from this DNA's translation at residue 14; a read error is the likely cause, and the protein listed here is the DNA translation. V is TRDV1 and J is TRDJ1; 7 bases are shared with TRDD3. The J gene was not available in TCRdb and was assigned here by matching the DNA to germline segments. CDR1 and CDR2 (germline): TSWWSYY, QGS. The CDR3 length is 24 residues. The V gene end was trimmed by 4 bases and the J gene end by 0 bases; junction bases not matched to a gene: 32. CDR3 DNA sequence: TGTGCTCTTGGGGGATCTTCCCTTTTCCTCTCCTGGGGGGTACGTAGTTGGTACACCGATAAACTCATCTTT. Translated, it gives CALGGSSLFLSWGVRSWYTDKLIF.

This clone has just a few counts. A far larger clone is one nucleotide away, so this likely arose from a read error. In the same sample, other DNA sequences code for this CDR3. V usage is TRDV1 and J usage is TRDJ1; D may correspond to TRDD2 or TRDD3 (6 bases each). TCRdb leaves out the J gene; it was filled in here by matching the DNA to germline. CDR1 and CDR2 from the germline V gene are TSWWSYY and QGS. This CDR3 region has 24 residues. The CDR3 region has the DNA TGTGCTATTGGGGAAACGGGCCTTCCCAAACGTGGAGGGGATCCCCCCATAAACACCGATAAACTCATCTTT. Its translation: CAIGETGLPKRGGDPPINTDKLIF.

Regarding this clone: TCRdb records a much larger clone's protein for this DNA, with a difference at residue 3 that likely arises from a read error; the protein given is the translation of the DNA. This sequence joins TRDV1 and TRDJ1, with a tentative D call TRDD2 (6 bases). Trimming shortened V by 10 bases and J by 8 bases, and 20 bases separated the two germline ends. CDR1 is TSWWSYY, CDR2 QGS, per germline. CDR3 length: 13 amino acids. The CDR3 nucleotides read TGTGCTCCTGTGGAAACTCCTACCACGAAACTCATCTTT. Protein sequence: CAPVETPTTKLIF.